Reported below is one T cell receptor beta chain. It has no known antigen specificity. Reading from cysteine to phenylalanine, the CDR3 counts 15 amino acids. The DNA is unrecorded. Via the germline V gene, CDR1 is SGHTA and CDR2 FQGTGA. This sample was taken from a study of monozygotic twins with inflammatory bowel disease (dated by TCRdb to between 2018 and 2021). Background on the whole study: The complete study included approximately 28 monozygotic twin pairs: 19 IBD-discordant Danish pairs and nine German pairs, of which four were IBD-concordant and five were IBD-discordant. Each individual had, on average, about 151 000 unique TCRalpha sequences and 181 000 unique TCRbeta sequences available for analysis. The search for disease-associated traits relied mainly on comparing, within discordant pairs, IBD patients with their genetically identical healthy co-twins.

From each donor, a 2.5 ml peripheral blood sample was drawn into PAXgene tubes and stored at -80 degrees C. Without any T cell sorting, total RNA was extracted from whole blood using the PAXgene blood miRNA kit on an automated QIAcube. Peripheral blood from monozygotic twin pairs concordant or discordant for inflammatory bowel disease was subjected to deep TCRalpha and TCRbeta repertoire profiling with unique molecular barcoding. For every twin pair, smoking habits were documented, and each individual was categorised as a current, former or never smoker. Library preparation was by 5' RACE. Each TCR library was prepared from about 3,300 ng of total RNA. For each sample, cDNA synthesis with SMARTScribe reverse transcriptase was split into eight separate reactions. During cDNA synthesis, template switching introduced unique molecular identifiers that contained a 6-nucleotide sample barcode. Amplification of TCRalpha and TCRbeta cDNA involved two nested PCRs of about 15 and 9 cycles, and each PCR was followed by bead purification. Before amplification, cDNA was treated with uracil DNA-glycosylase and purified using the QIAquick PCR purification kit. In the second PCR, Illumina TruSeq-compatible adapters and sample-specific barcodes were added. Library quality and concentration were checked on TapeStation and Qubit, and libraries were pooled at about 5 ng each. Sequencing of the pooled libraries was done on an Illumina HiSeq2500 single-index Rapid Run using custom sequencing primers and 2 x 100 bp reads. The paper's data handling went like this. MiGEC version 1.2.6 was used for UMI-based consensus assembly, which corrected PCR and sequencing errors. MiXCR version 2.1.1 was used for V(D)J alignment, clonotype assembly and CDR3 extraction. Gene usage, clonotype sharing and MAIT/NKT TCR abundance were normalised by analysing the top 1000, 10 000 and 20 000 clonotypes per sample. Diversity was computed as the inverse Simpson index with the vegan R package after downsampling to 27 000 UMIs. Paired Mann-Whitney U tests on discordant twin pairs were used, with Benjamini-Hochberg multiple-testing correction. Reprocessed by TCRdb, the reads give a single entry per CDR3 protein sequence, without DNA. For this entry, the V and J calls and clone size follow TCRdb and not the study's own pipeline. The sample's table covers some 300,000 distinct CDR3 sequences. The ten most abundant clones make up roughly 5.2% of the sample.

Study-wide conclusions, independent of this receptor: Different T cell subtypes could not be distinguished in the analysis. Concordant and discordant twins showed no difference in repertoire similarity, possibly because of limited statistical power. TCRbeta repertoire diversity, by inverse Simpson index, was decreased in IBD patients compared with their healthy co-twins. The results gave no support for a single strong signal or clonotype linked to IBD. Fewer clonotypes were shared with other individuals by IBD patients than by healthy twins, most markedly in patients showing signs of disease activity. Background noise and inter-individual variability may have been introduced into the repertoires by the differing immunosuppressive treatments among patients.

Sequenced material: blood. Recombination linked TRBV7-3 to TRBJ1-4; the D call of TRBD1 rests on TCRdb alone, since no DNA is present to check it. The receptor was derived from a human donor with ulcerative colitis or Crohn's disease, or a healthy co-twin of an affected twin (not recorded which). The CDR3 region has the sequence CASSPGRTNNEKLFF.